A selection of T cell receptor beta chains follows, all from one sample in a study of blood T cell repertoires in COVID-19. Clones were sequenced by immunoSEQ multiplex PCR, and TCRdb holds only the in-frame ones, with some missing. The sample records over 75,000 clones, 90% being singletons. Sequenced sample: peripheral blood. These receptor sequences come from a man in his sixties with acute or convalescent COVID-19. The CDR3 runs from the conserved cysteine through the conserved F or W. The D gene is left open where the match is weak. A clone size is listed for some rows: how often the clone was seen (once, few, many), or a class if it is expanded.

d_call: TRBD2
v_call: TRBV6-5
j_call: TRBJ2-7
clone_size: .
cdr3_aa: CASSGPSGSFNEQYF
cdr3_nt: TGTGCCAGCAGCGGACCTAGCGGGAGTTTCAACGAGCAGTACTTC

d_call: .
v_call: TRBV14
j_call: TRBJ2-7
clone_size: .
cdr3_aa: CASSRTDTYEQYF
cdr3_nt: TGTGCCAGCAGCCGGACAGATACCTACGAGCAGTACTTC

d_call: TRBD2
v_call: TRBV6-5
j_call: TRBJ2-5
clone_size: .
cdr3_aa: CASNPGREETQYF
cdr3_nt: TGTGCCAGCAATCCGGGGAGGGAGGAGACCCAGTACTTC

d_call: TRBD2
v_call: TRBV25-1
j_call: TRBJ2-7
clone_size: .
cdr3_aa: CASSELASGPYEQYF
cdr3_nt: TGTGCCAGCAGTGAATTGGCTAGCGGACCCTACGAGCAGTACTTC

d_call: TRBD1
v_call: TRBV28
j_call: TRBJ1-4
clone_size: .
cdr3_aa: CASSLSVGDSCF
cdr3_nt: TGTGCCAGCAGTTTATCGGTCGGGGACAGTTGTTTT

d_call: TRBD1
v_call: TRBV10-3
j_call: TRBJ2-1
clone_size: .
cdr3_aa: CAIRGDRDGYNEQFF
cdr3_nt: TGTGCCATCAGAGGTGACAGGGACGGCTACAATGAGCAGTTCTTC

d_call: .
v_call: TRBV6-2/TRBV6-3
j_call: TRBJ1-3
clone_size: .
cdr3_aa: CASSYSGGFSGNTIYF
cdr3_nt: TGTGCCAGCAGTTACTCGGGAGGCTTCTCTGGAAACACCATATATTTT

d_call: .
v_call: TRBV7-2
j_call: TRBJ1-1
clone_size: .
cdr3_aa: CASSLTGRMNTEAFF
cdr3_nt: TGTGCCAGCAGCTTAACAGGGCGGATGAACACTGAAGCTTTCTTT

d_call: TRBD2
v_call: TRBV5-1
j_call: TRBJ2-2
clone_size: .
cdr3_aa: CASSPGLAGVTGELFF
cdr3_nt: TGCGCCAGCAGCCCGGGACTAGCGGGAGTCACCGGGGAGCTGTTTTTT

d_call: .
v_call: TRBV4-3
j_call: TRBJ1-6
clone_size: .
cdr3_aa: CASSHEQSPLHF
cdr3_nt: TGCGCCAGCAGCCACGAGCAATCACCCCTCCACTTT

d_call: .
v_call: TRBV28
j_call: TRBJ1-5
clone_size: .
cdr3_aa: CASSGGGQPQHF
cdr3_nt: TGTGCCAGCAGTGGGGGAGGTCAGCCCCAGCATTTT

d_call: .
v_call: TRBV20-1
j_call: TRBJ2-5
clone_size: .
cdr3_aa: CRLGGLQTQYF
cdr3_nt: TGCAGGTTGGGGGGGCTTCAGACCCAGTACTTC

d_call: TRBD2
v_call: TRBV3-1/TRBV3-2
j_call: TRBJ2-7
clone_size: .
cdr3_aa: CASSLAGGDSYEQYF
cdr3_nt: TGTGCCAGCAGCCTAGCGGGAGGGGACTCCTACGAGCAGTACTTC

d_call: .
v_call: TRBV5-1
j_call: TRBJ2-3
clone_size: once
cdr3_aa: CASSTAAEDTQYF
cdr3_nt: TGCGCCAGCAGCACGGCCGCGGAGGATACGCAGTATTTT

d_call: TRBD1
v_call: TRBV18
j_call: TRBJ1-1
clone_size: .
cdr3_aa: CASSPLLKDRGNTEAFF
cdr3_nt: TGTGCCAGCTCACCTCTATTGAAGGACAGGGGGAACACTGAAGCTTTCTTT